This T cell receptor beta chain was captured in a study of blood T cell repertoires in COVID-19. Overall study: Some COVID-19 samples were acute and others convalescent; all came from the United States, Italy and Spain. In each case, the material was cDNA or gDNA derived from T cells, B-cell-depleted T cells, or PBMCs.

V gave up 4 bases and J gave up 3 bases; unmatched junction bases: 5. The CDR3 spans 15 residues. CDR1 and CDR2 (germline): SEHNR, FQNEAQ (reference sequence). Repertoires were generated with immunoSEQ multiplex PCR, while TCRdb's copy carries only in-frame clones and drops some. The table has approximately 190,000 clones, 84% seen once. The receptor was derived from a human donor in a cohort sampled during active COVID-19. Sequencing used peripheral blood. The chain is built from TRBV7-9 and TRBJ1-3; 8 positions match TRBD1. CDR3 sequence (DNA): TGTGCCAGCAGCTACCGACAGGGGTTTGGAAACACCATATATTTT. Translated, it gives CASSYRQGFGNTIYF. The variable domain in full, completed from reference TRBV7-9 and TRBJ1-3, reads DTGVSQNPRHKITKRGQNVTFRCDPISEHNRLYWYRQTLGQGPEFLTYFQNEAQLEKSRLLSDRFSAERPKGSFSTLEIQRTEQGDSAMYLCASSYRQGFGNTIYFGEGSWLTVV.